Shown below are 14 T cell receptor beta chains from a single sample sequenced in a study of T cells after yellow fever vaccination. A single record per CDR3 protein comes from TCRdb applying MiXCR to the 5' RACE reads. The table records approximately 250,000 distinct CDR3 sequences, about 5% of them present only once. The sample here was CD4+ T cells sorted from PBMCs, taken on the day of the yellow fever booster vaccination. These receptors were obtained from a man aged 18 to 30 who received the YFV17D yellow fever vaccine.

The table lists this clonotype with many counts. The chain joins TRBV4-2 to TRBJ1-2, with D possibly TRBD1 on 6 matching bases. The length of the CDR3 is 16 residues. Germline V lookup: CDR1 LGHNA, CDR2 YNFKEQ. V was pared by 4 bases and J by 0 bases, with 15 bases between. The CDR3 DNA sequence: TGTGCCAGCAGCCCGAGGGGGGGAGAACCTAACTATGGCTACACCTTC. Translated: CASSPRGGEPNYGYTF.

This clonotype was detected a few times. The V call is TRBV4-2, the J call TRBJ1-2; D may be TRBD1 (5 bases). The V end lost 5 bases, the J end lost 2 bases, and 9 bases lay between the germline ends. The CDR3 spans 13 residues. Germline V gives CDR1 LGHNA, CDR2 YNFKEQ. CDR3: CASSFDRNYGYTF. CDR3 coding DNA: TGTGCCAGCAGCTTCGACAGAAACTATGGCTACACCTTC.

In its sample, this clonotype was seen many times. This chain links TRBV6-1 with TRBJ1-4; D might be TRBD1 (6 bases). Trimming cost V 0 bases and J 10 bases, with 12 bases left between them. The CDR3 is made up of 14 amino acids. Germline CDR1 is MNHNS and CDR2 is SASEGT. The CDR3 region is CASSEAGDTAKLFF. CDR3 bases: TGTGCCAGCAGTGAAGCCGGGGACACCGCAAAACTGTTTTTT.

V is TRBV5-1 and J is TRBJ1-2; tentatively, D is TRBD1 (5 bases). Germline-derived CDR1 and CDR2 are SGHRS and YFSETQ. V was pared by 0 bases and J by 7 bases, with 16 bases between. The length of the CDR3 is 15 residues. Written as DNA, the CDR3 is TGCGCCAGCAGCTTGGACGCGACAGTCATTTTTGGCTACACCTTC. Protein sequence: CASSLDATVIFGYTF.

The chain couples TRBV7-2 to TRBJ2-2, with TRBD1 matching 10 bases. J gave up 5 bases and V 5 bases, and 8 bases lay outside the gene matches. The CDR3 is 16 residues long. Germline CDR1 is SGHTA and CDR2 is FQGNSA. The CDR3: CASSIDRGRGTGELFF. CDR3 nucleotides: TGTGCCAGCAGCATCGACAGGGGGCGAGGGACCGGGGAGCTGTTTTTT.

This clonotype was seen only a few times. The chain links TRBV5-4 to TRBJ1-1; TRBD1 matches 9 bases. The germline V gene encodes CDR1 SGHNT and CDR2 YYREEE (reference sequence). Germline trimming cut 4 bases from V and 11 bases from J; bases unmatched to any gene: 9. CDR3 length: 13 amino acids. The CDR3 spells CASSPGTGYTAFF. CDR3 sequence (DNA): TGTGCCAGCAGCCCCGGGACAGGGTATACGGCTTTCTTT.

The chain employs TRBV6-5 and TRBJ2-7; TRBD1 is a possible D gene (6 bases). The CDR3 is made up of 15 amino acids. The germline V gene has CDR1 MNHEY and CDR2 SVGAGI. The V end lost 8 bases, the J end lost 0 bases, and 17 bases lay between the germline ends. The CDR3 DNA follows: TGTGCCAGCTATCGGCGACAGGAGGCCTCCTACGAGCAGTACGTC. Translation: CASYRRQEASYEQYV.

This chain uses TRBV12-3 or TRBV12-4 with TRBJ1-1, with a possible D match to TRBD1 (5 bases). The CDR3 is 15 amino acids. The V gene lost 5 bases and the J gene lost 1 base, with 14 bases spanning the gap. CDR3 sequence: CASSPFRGANTEAFF. Written as DNA, the CDR3 is TGTGCCAGCAGTCCTTTCCGTGGGGCGAACACTGAAGCTTTCTTT.

This clonotype occurred many times. CDR3 protein: CASRSTGEGEQFF. As DNA, the CDR3 is TGTGCCAGCAGATCGACAGGGGAGGGGGAGCAGTTCTTC. The chain couples TRBV7-9 to TRBJ2-1; possible D gene TRBD1, 8 bases. The V and J ends lost 6 bases and 10 bases respectively, with 16 bases between them. Looked up from germline, CDR1 is SEHNR and CDR2 is FQNEAQ (reference sequence). This CDR3 spans 13 amino acids.

This clonotype was seen only a few times. The rearrangement links TRBV7-9 to TRBJ1-2; tentatively, D is TRBD1 (5 bases). This CDR3 comprises 16 residues. Germline V gives CDR1 SEHNR, CDR2 FQNEAQ (reference sequence). V was shortened by 1 base and J by 4 bases, with 16 bases between the two germline ends. This CDR3 is CASSLGVGPQGYGYTF. For the CDR3, the DNA is TGTGCCAGCAGCTTAGGAGTGGGACCTCAGGGCTATGGCTACACCTTC.

The chain has TRBV20-1 and TRBJ2-1; TRBD2 matches 11 bases. The CDR3 totals 13 residues. V lost 5 bases, J lost 7 bases, and 4 bases stayed unmatched. Germline CDR1 and CDR2: DFQATT and SNEGSKA (reference sequence). The CDR3 bases are TGCAGTGCTGCTGGACTAGCGGGTAATGAGCAGTTCTTC. It translates to CSAAGLAGNEQFF.

In its sample, this clonotype was seen a few times. The chain carries TRBV18 and TRBJ1-3, with D possibly matching TRBD1 (5 bases). CDR3 size: 16 residues. The germline V and J ends were trimmed by 2 bases and 0 bases, with 11 bases remaining between them. In germline, CDR1 is KGHSH, CDR2 LQKENI. The CDR3 DNA follows: TGTGCCAGCTCACCAACCGGGACTAGCTCTGGAAACACCATATATTTT. Encoded protein: CASSPTGTSSGNTIYF.

The chain links TRBV19 to TRBJ2-1; no reliable D call. The germline V gene encodes CDR1 LNHDA and CDR2 SQIVND (reference sequence). Trimming removed 3 bases at V and 2 bases at J, with 11 bases between. The CDR3 runs to 15 residues. In DNA form, the CDR3 reads TGTGCCAGTAGTATTGGCAGGTGGCCCTACAATGAGCAGTTCTTC. As protein: CASSIGRWPYNEQFF.

This clonotype was seen a few times. This chain connects TRBV28 to TRBJ1-2; TRBD1 might be the D (6 bases). The germline gives CDR1 MDHEN, CDR2 SYDVKM. The V end was cut by 6 bases, the J end by 2 bases, with 10 bases between. The CDR3 is 13 amino acids. The CDR3 is CASSRGSNYGYTF. The CDR3 DNA sequence: TGTGCCAGCAGCAGGGGCTCCAACTATGGCTACACCTTC.